The 16 T cell receptor beta chains below all came from one sample that was sequenced in a study of cytomegalovirus exposure and HLA in healthy donors (dated by TCRdb to about 2017). The library was prepared using the immunoSEQ multiplex PCR assay. A mixture of 60 forward primers for TCR Vbeta segments and 13 reverse primers for TCR Jbeta segments was used in the multiplex PCR. As stored in TCRdb, this immuneACCESS dataset retains in-frame rearrangements with V and J assigned. A fraction of the clones does not appear; measured against another copy, unresolved V genes explain less than half of the discrepancy, and the remainder lacks a known reason. The sample data list about 170,000 clones, and roughly 80% of these were observed just once. The ten largest clones represent around 3.1% of the sample. Sequenced: PBMCs. The receptors were gathered from a female donor in good health and CMV-seronegative.

This clone was counted a few times. The chain has TRBV9 and TRBJ2-2, with D perhaps TRBD2 (7 bases). Trimming took 7 bases from V and 2 from J, leaving 21 bases between them. Germline-derived CDR1 and CDR2 are SGDLS and YYNGEE. There are 17 residues in the CDR3. The CDR3 bases are TGTGCCAGCTCTAAGGGGGGTAGCGGGTTTAACACCGGGGAGCTGTTTTTT. It specifies CASSKGGSGFNTGELFF.

A remark on this clone: Other DNA sequences in this sample translate to the same CDR3. This sequence joins TRBV7-3 and TRBJ1-1; D is unclear. CDR1 and CDR2 from the germline V gene are SGHTA and FQGTGA. V was clipped by 1 base and J by 2 bases, with 11 bases between them. CDR3 length: 15 amino acids. CDR3 DNA: TGTGCCAGCAGCTTAAATCCAGGTGTCAACACTGAAGCTTTCTTT. Translated: CASSLNPGVNTEAFF.

The sample holds a few counts of this clone. The chain uses TRBV2 and TRBJ2-1; D gene uncertain. Trimming stripped 7 bases from V and 0 bases from J, with 10 bases between. Germline V lookup: CDR1 SNHLY, CDR2 FYNNEI. The CDR3 totals 14 residues. In nucleotides, the CDR3 is TGTGCCAGCAATGGCAGAAGCTCCTACAATGAGCAGTTCTTC. Its protein is CASNGRSSYNEQFF.

The CDR3 DNA follows: TGTGCCAGCAGCTTAAGGGGGGGCAGCTCTGGGGCCAACGTCCTGACTTTC. This sequence encodes CASSLRGGSSGANVLTF. The V call is TRBV7-9, the J call TRBJ2-6; a weak D match, TRBD2 (7 bases). This CDR3 comprises 17 residues. With 2 bases removed from V and 0 bases from J, the gap between germline ends came to 11 bases. CDR1 SEHNR and CDR2 FQNEAQ come from the germline V gene (reference sequence). Looking up the rest from reference TRBV7-9 and TRBJ2-6 gives the full variable domain: DTGVSQNPRHKITKRGQNVTFRCDPISEHNRLYWYRQTLGQGPEFLTYFQNEAQLEKSRLLSDRFSAERPKGSFSTLEIQRTEQGDSAMYLCASSLRGGSSGANVLTFGAGSRLTVL.

This clone was recorded once. Other DNA sequences in the sample encode the same CDR3. V gene TRBV5-1 combines with J gene TRBJ2-1, with 13 positions matching TRBD2. Germline loops: CDR1 SGHRS, CDR2 YFSETQ. The length of the CDR3 is 15 residues. V was pared by 6 bases and J by 3 bases, with 3 bases of the junction left unmatched. CDR3: CASTLAGGLYNEQFF. DNA of the CDR3: TGCGCCAGCACACTAGCGGGAGGGCTCTACAATGAGCAGTTCTTC.

The rearrangement joins TRBV6-5 to TRBJ1-1, with D perhaps TRBD1 (6 bases). The germline V gene has CDR1 MNHEY and CDR2 SVGAGI. This CDR3 region has 15 residues. Trimming took 5 bases from V and 2 from J, leaving 15 bases between them. CDR3 residues: CASSPRTAGNTEAFF. The CDR3 DNA follows: TGTGCCAGCAGTCCCAGGACAGCAGGAAACACTGAAGCTTTCTTT.

The chain recombines TRBV9 with TRBJ2-7; TRBD1 matches at 8 bases. This CDR3 spans 16 amino acids. The ends lost 0 bases at V and 4 bases at J; junction bases unmatched: 9. Germline CDR1 reads SGDLS; CDR2 reads YYNGEE. The CDR3 here is CASSVGDGQGSYEQYF. DNA of the CDR3: TGTGCCAGCAGCGTAGGTGATGGACAGGGCTCTTACGAGCAGTACTTC.

This chain links TRBV10-2 with TRBJ2-1; TRBD1 aligns across 7 bases. The length of the CDR3 is 14 residues. V lost 7 bases and J lost 4; bases outside the gene matches: 7. CDR1 is WSHSY and CDR2 is SAAADI in the germline V gene. CDR3 region: CASTQQGSYNEQFF. The CDR3 DNA follows: TGCGCCAGCACCCAACAGGGGTCTTACAATGAGCAGTTCTTC.

The chain uses TRBV6-1 and TRBJ2-3; possibly TRBD1 for D (6 bases). Trimming removed 4 bases at V and 4 bases at J, with 12 bases between. The CDR3 has 14 amino acids. CDR1 and CDR2 (germline): MNHNS, SASEGT. Written as DNA, the CDR3 is TGTGCCAGCAGTGGGGACACGGGGCCAGATACGCAGTATTTT. Translating it yields CASSGDTGPDTQYF.

V gene TRBV30 combines with J gene TRBJ1-1, with D perhaps matching TRBD1 (5 bases). Germline V lookup: CDR1 GTSNPN, CDR2 SVGIG (reference sequence). V was cut by 3 bases and J by 0 bases, with 8 bases left in between. The CDR3 covers 13 residues. As DNA, the CDR3 is TGTGCCTGGAGCCGGACACTGAACACTGAAGCTTTCTTT. Encoded protein: CAWSRTLNTEAFF. The full variable domain, with the rest looked up from reference TRBV30 and TRBJ1-1, is SQTIHQWPATLVQPVGSPLSLECTVEGTSNPNLYWYRQAAGRGLQLLFYSVGIGQISSEVPQNLSASRPQDRQFILSSKKLLLSDSGFYLCAWSRTLNTEAFFGQGTRLTVV.

The chain uses TRBV7-9 and TRBJ2-7; 10 bases match TRBD1. With V trimmed by 6 bases and J by 2 bases, 7 bases remained unmatched. The length of the CDR3 is 15 residues. Germline CDR1 SEHNR, CDR2 FQNEAQ (reference sequence). The CDR3 loop reads CASRSGTGAPYEQYF. The CDR3 nucleotides are TGTGCCAGCAGATCCGGGACAGGGGCCCCCTACGAGCAGTACTTC. Full variable domain (missing parts from reference TRBV7-9 and TRBJ2-7): DTGVSQNPRHKITKRGQNVTFRCDPISEHNRLYWYRQTLGQGPEFLTYFQNEAQLEKSRLLSDRFSAERPKGSFSTLEIQRTEQGDSAMYLCASRSGTGAPYEQYFGPGTRLTVT.

The rearrangement links TRBV6-4 to TRBJ1-1; D gene uncertain. Germline CDR1 and CDR2: MRHNA and SNTAGT. The CDR3 has 13 residues. The V and J ends lost 3 bases and 1 base respectively, with 6 bases between them. The CDR3 loop is CASSEKQNTEAFF. The DNA for the CDR3 is TGTGCCAGCAGTGAAAAGCAGAACACTGAAGCTTTCTTT.

This chain uses TRBV11-2 with TRBJ2-3, with D perhaps TRBD2 (5 bases). Trimming took off 5 bases at V and 0 bases at J, with 9 bases between the two ends. The CDR3 contains 14 residues. Looked up from germline, CDR1 is SGHAT and CDR2 is FQNNGV. CDR3 amino acids: CASSAKRSTDTQYF. The CDR3 nucleotides read TGTGCCAGCAGCGCCAAGCGGAGCACAGATACGCAGTATTTT. Full variable domain (remainder filled in from reference TRBV11-2 and TRBJ2-3): EAGVAQSPRYKIIEKRQSVAFWCNPISGHATLYWYQQILGQGPKLLIQFQNNGVVDDSQLPKDRFSAERLKGVDSTLKIQPAKLEDSAVYLCASSAKRSTDTQYFGPGTRLTVL.

The chain uses TRBV28 and TRBJ1-5, with a tentative D call TRBD1 (6 bases). The CDR3 is 19 residues long. The V gene's germline CDR1 is MDHEN and CDR2 SYDVKM. The V end lost 9 bases, the J end lost 0 bases, and 27 bases lay between the germline ends. Written as DNA, the CDR3 is TGTGCCAGTTCTAGGGGGAGCAGGGAATATGATGTTAGCAATCAGCCCCAGCATTTT. Amino acids: CASSRGSREYDVSNQPQHF.

This clone was seen a few times. The same CDR3 can be traced to other DNA sequences in this sample. The chain couples TRBV7-9 to TRBJ1-2; D possibly corresponds to TRBD1 (5 bases). Germline CDR1 and CDR2: SEHNR and FQNEAQ (reference sequence). V was pared by 1 base and J by 8 bases, with 5 bases between. This CDR3 has 11 amino acids. The DNA of the CDR3 is TGTGCCAGCAGCTTAGACAGGGGCTACACCTTC. This encodes CASSLDRGYTF.

The rearrangement uses TRBV6-6 and TRBJ2-7, with 7 nucleotides matching TRBD2. CDR1 is MNHNY and CDR2 is SVGAGI in the germline V gene (reference sequence). CDR3 length equals 15 residues. J lost 1 base, V lost 5 bases, and 8 bases had no gene match. The CDR3 sequence is CASSPTWEGSYEQYF. CDR3 nucleotide sequence: TGTGCCAGCAGTCCAACTTGGGAGGGTTCCTACGAGCAGTACTTC.